This T cell receptor beta chain comes out of a study of cytomegalovirus exposure and HLA in healthy donors. Study-wide results and limits: Later on, an analysis showed TCR association rates differing by HLA locus, with DRB1 the most and HLA-C the fewest. Association of under 20,000 TCR beta sequences with HLA alleles was found at 0.05 false discovery rate in a later analysis. The authors later found most CMV-associated TCR beta chains appeared HLA-restricted. Compared with the roughly 700-donor mean, an Asian-associated ancestry cluster reportedly had fewer N-insertions, according to a later analysis.

On this clone: Its antigen remains unidentified.

The V gene lost 5 bases and the J gene lost 1 base, with 10 bases spanning the gap. In germline, CDR1 is SGHRS, CDR2 YFSETQ. The CDR3 has 13 residues. PCR employed 60 Vbeta and 13 Jbeta primers. Clones were read by immunoSEQ multiplex PCR, and TCRdb kept only the in-frame ones, dropping some. The profile covers roughly 150,000 clones, with approximately 9% appearing a single time and 1.5% to 2% taken by the ten largest. The sequence derives from a male donor in good health and CMV-seronegative. The specimen was PBMCs. The genes are TRBV5-1 and TRBJ2-7; a possible D gene is TRBD2 (6 bases). Here the CDR3 reads CASSSGLSYEQYF. CDR3 nucleotide sequence: TGCGCCAGCAGTTCCGGACTATCCTACGAGCAGTACTTC.